Each of the 3 T cell receptor beta chains below was sequenced from the same sample in a study of blood T cell repertoires in COVID-19. The repertoire was sequenced with immunoSEQ multiplex PCR; TCRdb's copy has only in-frame clones and lacks some. This table holds tens of thousands of clones, approximately 80% found once. Specimen: peripheral blood. These receptors were taken from an older man with active COVID-19.

The gene calls are TRBV4-1 and TRBJ2-2; maybe TRBD1 (6 bases). CDR3 length: 16 amino acids. V lost 2 bases and J 1 base, leaving 11 bases between the germline ends. CDR1 is MGHRA, CDR2 YSYEKL, per germline. CDR3 protein: CASSQTGLGNTGELFF. The CDR3 bases are TGCGCCAGCAGCCAAACAGGGCTGGGGAACACCGGGGAGCTGTTTTTT.

This chain connects TRBV28 to TRBJ2-1, with a weak D call TRBD1 (5 bases). The CDR3 totals 17 residues. CDR1 MDHEN and CDR2 SYDVKM come from the germline V gene. Trimming took off 6 bases at V and 4 bases at J, with 22 bases between the two ends. The CDR3 is CASRFRSSGIKYNEQFF. The CDR3 nucleotides are TGTGCCAGCAGGTTCCGATCCTCAGGGATAAAGTACAATGAGCAGTTCTTC.

The chain couples TRBV11-2 to TRBJ2-2; TRBD1 aligns across 9 bases. The germline V gene encodes CDR1 SGHAT and CDR2 FQNNGV. V was pared by 6 bases and J by 6 bases, with 8 bases of the junction left unmatched. There are 15 residues in the CDR3. This CDR3 is CASSSTGGRSGELFF. In nucleotides, the CDR3 is TGTGCCAGCAGTTCAACAGGGGGCAGGTCCGGGGAGCTGTTTTTT.